Presented here are 17 T cell receptor beta chains from one specimen sequenced in a study of blood T cell repertoires in COVID-19. This table comes from immunoSEQ multiplex PCR, and its TCRdb copy is limited to in-frame clones, with some not included. The sample records fewer than 200,000 clones, around 86% being singletons. Specimen: peripheral blood. Every receptor here comes from a woman at least 80 years old with COVID-19, enrolled during active disease.

This sequence joins TRBV27 and TRBJ1-3; 8 bases fit TRBD1. Trimming cost V 3 bases and J 0 bases; bases outside gene matches: 4. Germline V gene lookup returns CDR1 MNHEY and CDR2 SMNVEV (reference sequence). The CDR3 loop spans 16 amino acids. CDR3 amino acids: CASSLSRGLSGNTIYF. As DNA, the CDR3 is TGTGCCAGCAGTTTGTCCAGGGGGCTCTCTGGAAACACCATATATTTT.

This chain joins TRBV5-1 and TRBJ2-2, with 7 bases aligning to TRBD1. The germline V gene has CDR1 SGHRS and CDR2 YFSETQ. V dropped 0 bases and J dropped 4; count of bases not matched to a gene: 6. This CDR3 is built from 16 residues. The CDR3 loop reads CASSLGGGESTGELFF. For the CDR3, the DNA is TGCGCCAGCAGCTTGGGAGGGGGCGAAAGCACCGGGGAGCTGTTTTTT.

The chain links TRBV11-3 to TRBJ1-1; D gene uncertain. Trimming shortened V by 0 bases and J by 5 bases, and 7 bases separated the two germline ends. Germline V gene lookup returns CDR1 SGHNT and CDR2 YENEEA. This CDR3 region has 13 residues. CDR3 DNA: TGTGCCAGCAGCTTAGATCCGGGAACTGAAGCTTTCTTT. Its protein is CASSLDPGTEAFF.

This chain joins TRBV4-1 and TRBJ2-5; TRBD2 aligns across 9 bases. The germline V gene encodes CDR1 MGHRA and CDR2 YSYEKL. Germline trimming cut 0 bases from V and 5 bases from J; bases unmatched to any gene: 10. The CDR3 is made up of 17 amino acids. CDR3 protein: CASSQDTAGGPGETQYF. Here the CDR3 DNA reads TGCGCCAGCAGCCAAGATACGGCGGGAGGGCCTGGGGAGACCCAGTACTTC.

The genes are TRBV6-2 or TRBV6-3 and TRBJ2-5; perhaps TRBD1 as D (5 bases). Germline V lookup: CDR1 MNHEY, CDR2 SVGEGT. The CDR3 totals 17 residues. Trimming cost V 0 bases and J 1 base, with 15 bases left between them. CDR3 residues: CASSYSRQGIPQETQYF. The CDR3 region has the DNA TGTGCCAGCAGTTACTCCAGGCAGGGAATCCCCCAAGAGACCCAGTACTTC.

The chain joins TRBV7-2 to TRBJ2-7; 11 nucleotides agree with TRBD2. The CDR3 is made up of 14 amino acids. The germline CDR1 and CDR2 sequences are SGHTA and FQGNSA. Germline trimming cut 4 bases from V and 4 bases from J; bases unmatched to any gene: 3. The CDR3 protein is CASSSPSGRYEQYF. CDR3 nucleotide sequence: TGTGCCAGCAGCTCCCCTAGCGGGAGGTACGAGCAGTACTTC.

This clone was seen a handful of times. The chain links TRBV4-1 to TRBJ2-7, with D hard to call. Trimming stripped 0 bases from V and 5 bases from J, with 14 bases between. This CDR3 has 15 residues. CDR1 and CDR2 (germline): MGHRA, YSYEKL. This CDR3 is CASSQDAWAWDEQYF. In nucleotides, the CDR3 is TGCGCCAGCAGCCAAGACGCGTGGGCATGGGACGAGCAGTACTTC.

The chain uses TRBV6-6 and TRBJ2-1; D is unclear. The CDR3 totals 14 residues. V was clipped by 6 bases and J by 1 base, with 10 bases between them. Germline V CDR1 and CDR2: MNHNY, SVGAGI (reference sequence). The CDR3 here is CASRERSSYNEQFF. The CDR3 nucleotides are TGTGCCAGCAGGGAGAGATCGTCCTACAATGAGCAGTTCTTC.

CDR3 protein: CASSQPTTGGLETQYF. In nucleotides, the CDR3 is TGTGCCAGTAGCCAACCGACAACAGGGGGCCTAGAGACCCAGTACTTC. The rearrangement links TRBV19 to TRBJ2-5, with 9 bases that match TRBD1. The V gene's germline CDR1 is LNHDA and CDR2 SQIVND (reference sequence). This CDR3 comprises 16 residues. J was trimmed by 4 bases and V by 6 bases; bases with no gene match: 12.

The chain carries TRBV28 and TRBJ2-5; 12 bases align to TRBD1. Looked up from germline, CDR1 is MDHEN and CDR2 is SYDVKM. This CDR3 has 15 amino acids. V lost 5 bases and J lost 2; bases outside the gene matches: 3. The CDR3 nucleotides read TGTGCCAGCAGTGGGACAGGGGGCTCACAAGAGACCCAGTACTTC. This codes for CASSGTGGSQETQYF.

The V and J genes are TRBV6-2 or TRBV6-3 and TRBJ2-5, with D possibly matching TRBD1 (6 bases). V was trimmed by 4 bases and J by 5 bases, leaving 14 bases between them. CDR3 size: 14 residues. Looked up from germline, CDR1 is MNHEY and CDR2 is SVGEGT. The CDR3 sequence is CASSSTGISETQYF. Here the CDR3 DNA reads TGTGCCAGCAGTTCTACAGGGATTTCTGAGACCCAGTACTTC.

The chain links TRBV4-2 to TRBJ1-2; 9 nucleotides line up with TRBD1. Unmatched junction bases numbered 4, after V lost 4 bases and J lost 4 bases. This CDR3 has 14 residues. CDR1 and CDR2 (germline): LGHNA, YNFKEQ. CDR3 amino acids: CASSPGQGRYGYTF. CDR3 sequence (DNA): TGTGCCAGCAGCCCCGGACAGGGGCGCTATGGCTACACCTTC.

This chain connects TRBV5-8 to TRBJ2-7; 7 positions match TRBD1. The CDR3 is 14 residues long. Trimming took 0 bases from V and 6 from J; bases not matched to a gene: 6. Germline CDR1 is SGHTS and CDR2 is YDEGEE. This chain's CDR3 is CASSLGRQGGEQYF. The CDR3 DNA follows: TGTGCCAGCAGCTTGGGTCGACAGGGTGGCGAGCAGTACTTC.

The chain couples TRBV19 to TRBJ2-7; weak D call: TRBD2 (5 bases). The CDR3 contains 14 residues. V was clipped by 2 bases and J by 2 bases, with 10 bases between them. Germline assignment: CDR1 LNHDA and CDR2 SQIVND (reference sequence). The CDR3 protein is CASSINGLPYEQYF. The CDR3 DNA reads as TGTGCCAGTAGTATAAACGGACTTCCCTACGAGCAGTACTTC.

The V call is TRBV28, the J call TRBJ1-2, with D unresolved. Per germline, CDR1 MDHEN and CDR2 SYDVKM. V was clipped by 2 bases and J by 7 bases, with 8 bases between them. The CDR3 extends over 12 amino acids. CDR3 DNA: TGTGCCAGCAGTTTAAATGAGGTTGGCTACACCTTC. This gives the protein CASSLNEVGYTF.

This clone occurred once. J is TRBJ2-1 and V is TRBV20-1, with unresolved D. The V gene's germline CDR1 is DFQATT and CDR2 SNEGSKA (reference sequence). The CDR3 contains 11 residues. The V and J ends lost 2 bases and 8 bases respectively, with 7 bases between them. CDR3 bases: TGCAGTGCTAGATACGCGGATGAGCAGTTCTTC. Translation gives CSARYADEQFF.

This chain connects TRBV19 to TRBJ1-5, with 10 bases identical to TRBD1. The length of the CDR3 is 18 residues. Unmatched junction bases numbered 12, after V lost 7 bases and J lost 0 bases. Germline assignment: CDR1 LNHDA and CDR2 SQIVND (reference sequence). CDR3 nucleotides: TGTGCCAGTACCCACGACAGGGGGCAGTTTATTAGCAATCAGCCCCAGCATTTT. Translated, it gives CASTHDRGQFISNQPQHF.